This TCR beta chain was found in a study of T cell changes during pregnancy in multiple sclerosis. Sequencing used immunoSEQ multiplex PCR; TCRdb keeps in-frame clones, though not all of them. The sample lists 48,000 or so clones, about 93% occurring once. This CDR3 is built from 14 residues. Trimming cost V 4 bases and J 1 base, with 10 bases left between them. Germline CDR1 reads MNHNY; CDR2 reads SVGAGI (reference sequence). The chain recombines TRBV6-6 with TRBJ1-1; tentatively, D is TRBD1 (6 bases). The receptor comes from a female donor with multiple sclerosis, enrolled in a pregnancy study. The material was CD4+ T cells from peripheral blood mononuclear cells, obtained in the first trimester of pregnancy. This CDR3 reads CASSFRGQNTEAFF. The CDR3 coding sequence is TGTGCCAGCAGTTTCCGGGGACAGAACACTGAAGCTTTCTTT.